This TCR beta chain came from a study of T-cell reconstitution after alpha-beta-depleted transplantation in children. Germline lookup yields CDR1 LNHDA and CDR2 SQIVND (reference sequence). The CDR3 covers 15 residues. With 5 bases removed from V and 2 bases from J, the gap between germline ends came to 15 bases. A TCRbeta library incorporating unique molecular identifiers was prepared. TCRdb reanalysed the PCR reads using MiXCR and keeps one entry per CDR3 protein. Of 450,000 to 600,000 distinct CDR3 sequences in the sample, approximately 13% are singletons; the top ten hold approximately 2%. The sample holds a few counts of this clonotype.

The clonotype originates from a male patient under 18 who had a stem cell transplant for acute myeloid leukemia, so the T cells may come from the graft donor. This chain links TRBV19 with TRBJ2-5; no clear D. The material sequenced was PBMCs, mostly from graft donor cells, taken 360 days after TCRalphabeta/CD19-depleted stem cell transplant. The CDR3 region has the DNA TGTGCCAGTAGTGTCAACTCGGTGGGGCAAGAGACCCAGTACTTC. Amino acids: CASSVNSVGQETQYF.